This entry describes one TCR beta chain. Because this beta chain is a stray read in a library intended to capture alpha chains, its abundance should not be given much weight. One entry per CDR3 protein results from TCRdb running MiXCR on the 5' RACE reads. This repertoire shows some 280 distinct CDR3 sequences, approximately 94% found once; its top ten account for roughly 27%. This entry belongs to a study of T cells after yellow fever vaccination. V was pared by 5 bases and J by 4 bases, with 12 bases between. Germline-derived CDR1 and CDR2 are DFQATT and SNEGSKA (reference sequence). The CDR3 length is 12 residues.

The chain combines TRBV20-1 with TRBJ2-7; D perhaps matches TRBD2 (6 bases). This TCR was sampled from a man in his late teens or twenties who received the YFV17D yellow fever vaccine. Sequenced material: CD8+ T cells sorted from PBMCs, taken 10 days after the yellow fever booster vaccination. The CDR3 nucleotides read TGCAGTGCTGGTGGAGGGCGGTACGAGCAGTACTTC. Protein: CSAGGGRYEQYF.